One T cell receptor beta chain is described in this entry. Antigen unknown. This record belongs to a study of persistence of HIV-infected CD4 T cells. On the study more broadly: Suppressive ART had lasted a median of around eight years.

Stimulation used about 10 ug/mL lysate from CMV-infected fibroblasts. Sorting selected CD4+ T cells upregulating both CD40 ligand and CD69. CDR3 length: 16 amino acids. Germline V gene lookup returns CDR1 LGHNA and CDR2 YNFKEQ. The ends lost 7 bases at V and 7 bases at J; junction bases unmatched: 14. The immunoSEQ assay was version 4, run in survey mode. Using immunoSEQ multiplex PCR, the repertoire was profiled, and TCRdb retains in-frame clones only, with some absent. The sample lists under 20,000 clones, 65% seen once, with 7% to 10% in the top ten. Findings of the study overall: The rare CMV-responding cells with HIV-1 proviruses were not separately TCR-sequenced.

This clonotype originated in an adult woman with HIV who was CMV-seropositive. Sequencing was performed on CD4+ T cells sorted from PBMCs after approximately 20-hour stimulation, taken from a patient who received antiretroviral therapy. The rearrangement links TRBV4-2 to TRBJ2-2, with TRBD2 matching over 8 bases. CDR3 sequence: CASTPRPGGAGGELFF. The CDR3 DNA follows: TGTGCCAGCACCCCACGCCCCGGGGGGGCCGGCGGGGAGCTGTTTTTT.